This T cell receptor beta chain stems from a study of neoadjuvant anti-PD-1 for oral cavity cancer. Survey sequencing of tumors mostly used roughly 4.8 ug DNA, two replicates. Here immunoSEQ multiplex PCR was the method, and the copy in TCRdb shows in-frame clones only, minus some. This table has under 25,000 clones, less than 35% appearing once. This CDR3 spans 14 amino acids. Germline V lookup: CDR1 MGHRA, CDR2 YSYEKL. Trimming pared 2 bases from V and 2 bases from J, leaving 9 bases between. The study's findings and limits: Higher pretreatment blood Treg/Th17 ratios correlated with higher pretreatment blood and lower post-treatment tumor TCRbeta clonality.

This clone was recorded a few times. Its antigen is currently unknown. As to time point: after neoadjuvant nivolumab, at surgical resection. The input for sequencing was tumor tissue, taken after nivolumab (anti-PD-1) treatment. This TCR came from a person aged 40 to 85 with oral cavity squamous cell carcinoma. The chain recombines TRBV4-1 with TRBJ1-1; D unclear. The CDR3 nucleotides read TGCGCCAGCAGCCAACAGAGGGATAACACTGAAGCTTTCTTT. Translation gives CASSQQRDNTEAFF.